This T cell receptor (beta chain) was found in a study of T cell responses to AZD1222 COVID-19 vaccine. Study results and limitations: The donor cohort was predominantly white British with a female majority, and clonal diversity may have been underestimated. Two doses of AZD1222 preceded a rise in Spike-specific TCR breadth and depth.

The CDR3 length is 16 residues. V shed 2 bases and J 0 bases; nucleotides not matched to a gene: 6. CDR1 is MNHEY, CDR2 SMNVEV, per germline (reference sequence). TCRdb's table, derived via immunoSEQ multiplex PCR, lists solely in-frame clones and lacks some. Of some 170,000 clones detected, 80% to 90% appear once; the ten largest clones hold 4% to 4.5%. Turning to this clone: Its antigen is as yet unknown.

The chain employs TRBV27 and TRBJ1-1; 7 bases agree with TRBD1. The receptor was isolated from an adult who received the MenACWY meningococcal vaccine as a control. Sample: peripheral blood, taken 28 days after the second dose of the MenACWY control vaccine. The CDR3: CASSLEGALMNTEAFF. In DNA form, the CDR3 reads TGTGCCAGCAGTTTAGAGGGGGCCCTAATGAACACTGAAGCTTTCTTT.